This passage covers 10 T cell receptor beta chains from one sample sequenced in a study of regulatory T cells in long-lasting Graves disease. Described time point: newly diagnosed GD, antithyroid drugs for less than 3 months. After RNA was extracted from PBMCs, the TCR library was made from it. The authors built TCR beta libraries using iRepertoire HTBI primers and Arm-PCR of CDR3 regions. TCRdb processed the multiplex PCR reads anew with MiXCR; each CDR3 protein has one entry. The table records a few hundred thousand distinct CDR3 sequences, around 11% of them present only once. These sequences were also reported in another study, on T cells in Graves' hyperthyroidism and ophthalmopathy.

Specimen: peripheral blood mononuclear cells (PBMCs), collected at new diagnosis, from a patient treated with antithyroid drugs. Receptors originate from a young woman with Graves disease.

This clonotype was seen a few times. Compared with germline, one end of the junction differs, possibly owing to a read error. V usage is TRBV20-1 and J usage is TRBJ2-7; unclear D gene. The CDR3 consists of 14 residues. Per the germline V gene, CDR1 is DFQATT and CDR2 is SNEGSKA (reference sequence). The chain's CDR3 is CNATDLRSSYEQYF. CDR3 bases: TGCAATGCTACCGACCTGAGGAGCTCCTACGAGCAGTACTTC.

A note on this clonotype: A far larger clone is a single base away, which makes a read error likely. The V call is TRBV20-1, the J call TRBJ2-1; 8 nucleotides match TRBD1. The end of the DNA aligns better with TRBJ2-7, so the J call may be wrong. This CDR3 has 16 amino acids. The germline CDR1 and CDR2 sequences are DFQATT and SNEGSKA (reference sequence). CDR3 nucleotides: TGCAGTGCTAGCGCTACGGCACAGGGGGTCTCCTACGAGCAGTACTTC. Its protein product is CSASATAQGVSYEQYF.

This clonotype was found many times. CDR3 sequence (DNA): TGCAGTGCCACACCCCAGGGTAAGAGGGGCAATCAGCCCCAGCATTTT. Its translation is CSATPQGKRGNQPQHF. The V call is TRBV20-1, the J call TRBJ1-5, with D possibly matching TRBD1 (5 bases). Trimming left V 6 bases short and J 2 bases short, with 20 bases between. This CDR3 region has 16 residues. Germline V gene lookup returns CDR1 DFQATT and CDR2 SNEGSKA (reference sequence).

This clonotype has at least ten counts. The chain employs TRBV7-3 and TRBJ2-1; TRBD1 matches 9 bases. With V trimmed by 5 bases and J by 4 bases, 15 bases remained unmatched. In germline, CDR1 is SGHTA, CDR2 FQGTGA. CDR3 size: 18 residues. DNA for the CDR3: TGTGCCAGCAGCCTGAACCTACCCGGGACAGGGAAGTACAATGAGCAGTTCTTC. Amino acid sequence: CASSLNLPGTGKYNEQFF.

This clonotype was found a few times. The V and J genes are TRBV20-1 and TRBJ2-3, with D tentatively TRBD1 (6 bases). CDR3 length: 13 residues. Germline V lookup: CDR1 DFQATT, CDR2 SNEGSKA (reference sequence). With 3 bases removed from V and 5 bases from J, the gap between germline ends came to 12 bases. The CDR3 DNA sequence: TGCAGTGCTAGTAACAGGGTGGAAGATACGCAGTATTTT. Translated, it gives CSASNRVEDTQYF.

J is TRBJ1-5 and V is TRBV5-6; D unresolved. The CDR3 consists of 14 residues. V lost 5 bases to trimming and J lost 5 bases, with 14 bases between them. Germline V lookup: CDR1 SGHDT, CDR2 YYEEEE. CDR3 region: CASRSGPLDQPQHF. In DNA, the CDR3 is TGTGCCAGCAGATCCGGACCTCTCGATCAGCCCCAGCATTTT.

The chain joins TRBV13 to TRBJ2-1, with a weak D call TRBD2 (7 bases). The CDR3 has 21 residues. The germline V and J ends were trimmed by 3 bases and 6 bases, with 33 bases remaining between them. CDR1 and CDR2 from the germline V gene are PRHDT and FYEKMQ (reference sequence). CDR3 region: CASSFSLRQAEGGGLSNEQFF. CDR3 in DNA: TGTGCCAGCAGCTTCTCTCTCAGGCAAGCGGAGGGGGGGGGCCTCAGCAATGAGCAGTTCTTC.

J is TRBJ2-7 and V is TRBV15, with 7 bases matching TRBD2. V dropped 3 bases and J dropped 0; count of bases not matched to a gene: 11. The germline CDR1 and CDR2 sequences are LNHNV and YYDKDF (reference sequence). The CDR3 length is 17 residues. CDR3 sequence reads: CATSSGQLAVSSYEQYF. CDR3 sequence (DNA): TGTGCCACCAGCAGCGGCCAGCTAGCGGTTAGCTCCTACGAGCAGTACTTC.

This clonotype was detected ten times or more. The chain combines TRBV6-1 with TRBJ2-7; weak D call: TRBD1 (5 bases). Germline CDR1 is MNHNS and CDR2 is SASEGT. The ends were cut back, 2 bases at V and 6 bases at J, with 14 bases in the middle. The CDR3 is 14 residues long. The CDR3 reads CASSEIDSRREQYV. DNA of the CDR3: TGTGCCAGCAGTGAAATCGACAGCCGCCGCGAGCAGTACGTC.

In regard to this clonotype: Being one base from a much bigger clone, this may be a read error. The V gene is TRBV20-1, the J gene TRBJ1-1; 9 bases line up with TRBD1. The CDR3 extends over 17 amino acids. Germline V lookup: CDR1 DFQATT, CDR2 SNEGSKA (reference sequence). CDR3 bases: TGCAGTGCTAGAGATTCATACCACGGGACAGGGAACGCTGAAGCTTTCTTT. Protein: CSARDSYHGTGNAEAFF.